One and the same sample provided the 20 T cell receptor beta chains below, sequenced in a study of T-cell memory formation after mild COVID-19. MiXCR, run by TCRdb on the 5' RACE reads, gives a single entry per CDR3 protein. The sample has hundreds of thousands of distinct CDR3 sequences; 20% to 25% are singletons. The sample taken for sequencing was PBMCs or a T cell subset sorted from them (not recorded which). All receptors come from a man aged 18 to 29 who had mild COVID-19 (a few samples of this study predate the infection). Cell type and time point are not known.

The chain couples TRBV6-1 to TRBJ2-1; D is possibly TRBD1 (6 bases). Trimming took off 7 bases at V and 5 bases at J, with 15 bases between the two ends. The CDR3 runs 14 residues. Per the germline V gene, CDR1 is MNHNS and CDR2 is SASEGT. In nucleotides, the CDR3 is TGTGCCAGCACCCGAGGAACAGGGAACAATGAGCAGTTCTTC. This codes for CASTRGTGNNEQFF.

The CDR3 loop reads CASSQERLAENNEQFF. In nucleotides, the CDR3 is TGCGCCAGCAGCCAAGAACGGCTAGCGGAGAACAATGAGCAGTTCTTC. The chain recombines TRBV4-3 with TRBJ2-1, with TRBD2 matching 7 bases. Germline assignment: CDR1 LGHNA and CDR2 YSLEER. V gave up 0 bases and J gave up 5 bases; unmatched junction bases: 7. The CDR3 has 16 residues.

This clonotype was seen a few times. V and J are TRBV10-3 and TRBJ1-2; TRBD1 agrees at 12 bases. Trimming at V came to 3 bases and at J to 4 bases, leaving 6 bases not matched to a gene. The CDR3 length is 16 residues. Germline CDR1 and CDR2: ENHRY and SYGVKD. The CDR3 coding sequence is TGTGCCATCAGTGACGGGACAGGGGGCGGAATCTATGGCTACACCTTC. Amino acid sequence: CAISDGTGGGIYGYTF.

The rearrangement uses TRBV27 and TRBJ2-3, with a tentative D call TRBD2 (6 bases). The CDR3 is 15 amino acids. Trimming shortened V by 1 base and J by 3 bases, and 11 bases separated the two germline ends. Germline V gene sequence: CDR1 MNHEY, CDR2 SMNVEV (reference sequence). The CDR3 coding sequence is TGTGCCAGCAGTTTATGGGGGGTCTTGACAGATACGCAGTATTTT. It yields the protein CASSLWGVLTDTQYF.

The genes are TRBV6-2 or TRBV6-3 and TRBJ2-2; D may be TRBD1 or TRBD2 (5 bases each). The germline V gene has CDR1 MNHEY and CDR2 SVGEGT. Trimming cost V 6 bases and J 3 bases, with 17 bases left between them. The CDR3 totals 16 residues. The CDR3 DNA is TGTGCCAGCAGCCGAGAGGGGAGTGCTTACACCGGGGAGCTGTTTTTT. It specifies CASSREGSAYTGELFF.

This chain links TRBV6-6 with TRBJ2-7; TRBD1 matches at 9 bases. Germline V CDR1 and CDR2: MNHNY, SVGAGI (reference sequence). The ends lost 5 bases at V and 13 bases at J; junction bases unmatched: 9. The CDR3 totals 12 residues. In nucleotides, the CDR3 is TGTGCCAGCAGTATTGACAGGGGGATTGGATACTTC. This codes for CASSIDRGIGYF.

The CDR3 is CASSPRGQAYGYTF. As DNA, the CDR3 is TGTGCCAGCAGTCCACGAGGACAGGCCTATGGCTACACCTTC. The J gene is TRBJ1-2, the V gene TRBV6-2 or TRBV6-3; TRBD1 agrees at 7 bases. CDR1 and CDR2 (germline): MNHEY, SVGEGT. Trimming took 5 bases from V and 4 from J; bases not matched to a gene: 7. This CDR3 has 14 residues.

The chain links TRBV20-1 to TRBJ2-5; a weak D match, TRBD2 (5 bases). The V and J ends lost 1 base and 1 base respectively, with 10 bases between them. The CDR3 spans 14 residues. CDR1 is DFQATT, CDR2 SNEGSKA, per germline (reference sequence). The CDR3 loop is CSARGGRGQETQYF. CDR3 coding DNA: TGCAGTGCTAGAGGAGGTCGGGGCCAAGAGACCCAGTACTTC.

There are a few counts of this clonotype. The chain has TRBV20-1 and TRBJ2-3; the match to TRBD2 covers 10 bases. V gave up 3 bases and J gave up 11 bases; unmatched junction bases: 11. The CDR3 contains 14 residues. CDR1 is DFQATT and CDR2 is SNEGSKA in the germline V gene (reference sequence). CDR3: CSASAAGGPVLQYF. Written as DNA, the CDR3 is TGCAGTGCTAGCGCAGCGGGGGGGCCGGTTTTGCAGTATTTT.

The chain carries TRBV6-6 and TRBJ1-3, with D perhaps TRBD1 (5 bases). CDR1 MNHNY and CDR2 SVGAGI come from the germline V gene (reference sequence). The ends were cut back, 8 bases at V and 0 bases at J, with 17 bases in the middle. This CDR3 region has 16 residues. The CDR3 protein is CASGRGGKVSGNTIYF. CDR3 nucleotide sequence: TGTGCCAGCGGACGCGGGGGAAAGGTCTCTGGAAACACCATATATTTT.

This clonotype was counted many times. The chain links TRBV28 to TRBJ2-3; tentatively, D is TRBD2 (6 bases). The CDR3 has 12 residues. Looked up from germline, CDR1 is MDHEN and CDR2 is SYDVKM. V was trimmed by 7 bases and J by 6 bases, leaving 11 bases between them. The CDR3 loop reads CASNGGIDTQYF. The CDR3 region has the DNA TGTGCCAGCAATGGGGGGATTGATACGCAGTATTTT.

V and J are TRBV6-1 and TRBJ1-5, with TRBD1 as a possible D gene (5 bases). CDR1 is MNHNS, CDR2 SASEGT, per germline. Trimming shortened V by 5 bases and J by 11 bases, and 7 bases separated the two germline ends. The CDR3 totals 10 residues. CDR3 coding DNA: TGTGCCAGCAGTCAGGACACCCAGCATTTT. It encodes CASSQDTQHF.

The J gene is TRBJ1-1, the V gene TRBV5-1, with a possible D match to TRBD1 (5 bases). Germline assignment: CDR1 SGHRS and CDR2 YFSETQ. The CDR3 runs 15 residues. Trimming shortened V by 4 bases and J by 1 base, and 14 bases separated the two germline ends. In nucleotides, the CDR3 is TGCGCCAGCAGCCTGCGGGGCGGTCGGAACACTGAAGCTTTCTTT. Residues: CASSLRGGRNTEAFF.

This clonotype has a count of ten or more. This CDR3 reads CASSPGNYGYTF. CDR3 DNA: TGTGCCAGCAGTCCCGGAAACTATGGCTACACCTTC. This sequence joins TRBV25-1 and TRBJ1-2; D is undetermined. The V gene lost 5 bases and the J gene lost 2 bases, with 6 bases spanning the gap. This CDR3 has 12 residues. The germline gives CDR1 MGHDK, CDR2 SYGVNS.

The V call is TRBV3-2, the J call TRBJ1-4; TRBD1 is taken as the D call from the table, unchecked against the DNA. TRBV3-2 is flagged as a pseudogene. There are 15 residues in the CDR3. The CDR3 nucleotides read TGTGCCAGCAGCCAAGTTGGGACAGTAGATGAAAAACTGTTTTTT. Its protein is CASSQVGTVDEKLFF.

The chain is built from TRBV15 and TRBJ2-7, with a weak D call TRBD2 (5 bases). The CDR3 sequence is 15 residues long. The germline V and J ends were trimmed by 0 bases and 6 bases, with 15 bases remaining between them. Germline V gives CDR1 LNHNV, CDR2 YYDKDF (reference sequence). The CDR3 sequence: CATSRESGGGGEQYF. The DNA of the CDR3 is TGTGCCACCAGCAGAGAGTCCGGCGGAGGCGGCGAGCAGTACTTC.

This chain links TRBV7-3 with TRBJ2-5; tentative D call: TRBD2 (6 bases). This CDR3 region has 16 residues. Trimming cost V 1 base and J 5 bases, with 17 bases left between them. Germline lookup yields CDR1 SGHTA and CDR2 FQGTGA. In DNA form, the CDR3 reads TGTGCCAGCAGCTTAATGGGAGGCGGGGCGGTCGAGACCCAGTACTTC. It encodes CASSLMGGGAVETQYF.

The chain combines TRBV19 with TRBJ1-1, with 8 nucleotides matching TRBD1. Unmatched junction bases numbered 2, after V lost 3 bases and J lost 2 bases. Germline CDR1 LNHDA, CDR2 SQIVND (reference sequence). This CDR3 is 14 amino acids long. The CDR3 bases are TGTGCCAGTAGTATTGACAGGGGAAACACTGAAGCTTTCTTT. Translated, it gives CASSIDRGNTEAFF. Based on the CDR3 plus reference TRBV19 and TRBJ1-1, the full variable domain is DGGITQSPKYLFRKEGQNVTLSCEQNLNHDAMYWYRQDPGQGLRLIYYSQIVNDFQKGDIAEGYSVSREKKESFPLTVTSAQKNPTAFYLCASSIDRGNTEAFFGQGTRLTVV.

This clonotype was seen only a few times. The V call is TRBV28, the J call TRBJ1-5; 7 bases align to TRBD1. The CDR3 length is 13 residues. J was trimmed by 3 bases and V by 6 bases; bases with no gene match: 2. Germline CDR1 MDHEN, CDR2 SYDVKM. The CDR3 reads CASRGQFNQPQHF. DNA for the CDR3: TGTGCCAGCAGGGGACAGTTCAATCAGCCCCAGCATTTT. Full variable domain (remainder filled in from reference TRBV28 and TRBJ1-5): DVKVTQSSRYLVKRTGEKVFLECVQDMDHENMFWYRQDPGLGLRLIYFSYDVKMKEKGDIPEGYSVSREKKERFSLILESASTNQTSMYLCASRGQFNQPQHFGDGTRLSIL.

This clonotype has a handful of counts. CDR3 amino acids: CASSPYESYEQYF. DNA for the CDR3: TGTGCCAGCAGCCCCTACGAATCCTACGAGCAGTACTTC. This chain connects TRBV7-3 to TRBJ2-7; D gene ambiguous. The CDR3 contains 13 residues. Per germline, CDR1 SGHTA and CDR2 FQGTGA. Trimming took 5 bases from V and 1 from J, leaving 9 bases between them.